The clone carrying this T cell receptor (beta chain) was recorded a few times. The target antigen is unknown. The length of the CDR3 is 14 residues. Germline V gene sequence: CDR1 SGHDT, CDR2 YYEEEE. V lost 0 bases and J 5 bases, leaving 11 bases between the germline ends. The data were taken from a study of human T cells and chemical hapten exposure. Study at large: Per-sample TCR yields varied mainly from small pooled library volume differences.

Using its own MiXCR run on the RACE reads, TCRdb lists one record per CDR3 protein. In the table there are about 130,000 distinct CDR3 sequences, about 9% of which are singletons. This sample's time point: healthy volunteer bleed at 2 weeks. The total RNA was obtained from whole blood that was not fractionated. Study-wide results and limits: The number of TCRs above 1 in 1000 frequency did not change after DPC sensitization.

The material sequenced was whole blood. The TCR sequence derives from a male donor in good health. Some clones in this sample may be carry-over from other donors' samples. This sequence joins TRBV5-6 and TRBJ1-2; D call uncertain. The CDR3 sequence is CASSLEALLYGYTF. CDR3 nucleotides: TGTGCCAGCAGCTTGGAGGCTCTCTTATATGGCTACACCTTC.